The T cell receptor (beta chain) under discussion was sequenced for a study of vaccination effects on CD4 cells after COVID-19. Comments on this clone: Its antigen is still unknown.

The authors isolated CD4+ T cells after approximately 9 days of culture. It was two doses of either the BNT162b2 or mRNA-1273 vaccine that participants received. This table comes from immunoSEQ multiplex PCR, and its TCRdb copy is limited to in-frame clones, with some not included. Of about 57,000 clones in the sample, about four fifths were seen once. After removal of 8 bases from V and 3 bases from J, the junction contained 4 bases not matched to a gene. This CDR3 has 13 residues. The sequence derives from a human donor who received a COVID-19 vaccine. The sequences come from CD4+ T cells from PBMCs cultured without peptide, collected after COVID-19 vaccination. The chain joins TRBV12-3 or TRBV12-4 to TRBJ2-3; TRBD1 matches at 8 bases. The CDR3, as DNA: TGTGCCAGCCTCCGGGACAGGACAGATACGCAGTATTTT. Translation: CASLRDRTDTQYF.